This T cell receptor (beta chain) stems from a study of cytomegalovirus exposure and HLA in healthy donors. Findings of the study overall: Most CMV-associated TCR beta chains were later found to appear HLA-restricted. A link between a missense DCLRE1C variant and TCR beta V- and J-gene trimming emerged from a later analysis. In a later analysis, parvovirus B19, influenza, CMV and Epstein-Barr virus appeared linked to several top co-occurrence clusters.

Researchers ran the PCR with 60 Vbeta and 13 Jbeta primers. TCRdb's table, derived via immunoSEQ multiplex PCR, lists solely in-frame clones and lacks some. The table includes under 150,000 clones, approximately 77% detected once. Healthy donors of bone marrow made up the group. V was clipped by 3 bases and J by 0 bases, with 22 bases between them. The CDR3 length is 19 residues. The germline CDR1 and CDR2 sequences are SGHVS and FNYEAQ. This clone was seen a handful of times. No antigen is known for it. Input material: PBMCs. V gene TRBV7-6 combines with J gene TRBJ2-3, with D perhaps TRBD1 (6 bases). The sequence was obtained from a woman aged 45-65 years in good health and CMV-seronegative. The CDR3 DNA sequence: TGTGCCAGCAGCTTTGGGCAGGGGTCGCCACTGACTAGCACAGATACGCAGTATTTT. The encoded protein is CASSFGQGSPLTSTDTQYF.